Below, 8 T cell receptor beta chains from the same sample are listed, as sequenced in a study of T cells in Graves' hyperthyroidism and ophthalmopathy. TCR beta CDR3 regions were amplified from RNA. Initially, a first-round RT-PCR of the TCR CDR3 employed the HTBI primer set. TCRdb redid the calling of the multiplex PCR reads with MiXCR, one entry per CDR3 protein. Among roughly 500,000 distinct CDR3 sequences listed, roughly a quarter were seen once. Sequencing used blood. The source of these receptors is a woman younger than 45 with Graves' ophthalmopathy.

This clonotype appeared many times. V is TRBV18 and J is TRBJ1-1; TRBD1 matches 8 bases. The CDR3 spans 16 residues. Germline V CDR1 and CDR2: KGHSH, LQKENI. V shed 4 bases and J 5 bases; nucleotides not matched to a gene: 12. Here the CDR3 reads CASSLNAGTGKTEAFF. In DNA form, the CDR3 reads TGTGCCAGCTCACTTAACGCCGGGACAGGAAAAACTGAAGCTTTCTTT.

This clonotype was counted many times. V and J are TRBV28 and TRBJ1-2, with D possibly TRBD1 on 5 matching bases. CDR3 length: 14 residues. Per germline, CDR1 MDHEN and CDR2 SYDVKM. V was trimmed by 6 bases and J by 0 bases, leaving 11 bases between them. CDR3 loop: CASRGHETNYGYTF. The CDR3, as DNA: TGTGCCAGCAGAGGACACGAAACTAACTATGGCTACACCTTC.

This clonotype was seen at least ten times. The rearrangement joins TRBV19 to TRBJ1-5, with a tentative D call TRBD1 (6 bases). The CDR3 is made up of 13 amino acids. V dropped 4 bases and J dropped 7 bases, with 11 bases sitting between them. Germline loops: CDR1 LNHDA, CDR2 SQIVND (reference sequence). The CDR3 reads CASSTTGGQPQHF. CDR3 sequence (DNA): TGTGCCAGTAGTACGACAGGTGGACAGCCCCAGCATTTT.

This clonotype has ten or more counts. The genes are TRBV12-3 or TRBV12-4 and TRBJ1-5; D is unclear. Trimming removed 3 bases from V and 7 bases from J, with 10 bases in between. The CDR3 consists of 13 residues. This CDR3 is CASSLAASQPQHF. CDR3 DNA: TGTGCCAGCAGTTTGGCGGCATCGCAGCCCCAGCATTTT.

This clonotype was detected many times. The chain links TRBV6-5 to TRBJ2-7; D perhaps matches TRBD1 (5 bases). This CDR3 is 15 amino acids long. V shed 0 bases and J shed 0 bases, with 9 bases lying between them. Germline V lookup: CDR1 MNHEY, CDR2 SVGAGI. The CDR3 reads CASSYSSQASYEQYF. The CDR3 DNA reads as TGTGCCAGCAGTTACTCGTCACAGGCCTCCTACGAGCAGTACTTC.

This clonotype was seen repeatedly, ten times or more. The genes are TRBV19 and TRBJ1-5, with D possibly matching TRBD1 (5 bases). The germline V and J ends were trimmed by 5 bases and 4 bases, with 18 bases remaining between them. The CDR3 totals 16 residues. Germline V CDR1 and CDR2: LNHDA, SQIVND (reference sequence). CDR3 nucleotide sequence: TGTGCCAGTAGTCTCCGTCGTACAGGCTATAATCAGCCCCAGCATTTT. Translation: CASSLRRTGYNQPQHF.

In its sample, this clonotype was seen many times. As DNA, the CDR3 is TGTGCCAGCAGTCCGACAGGGGGCCGGAATCAGCCCCAGCATTTT. This encodes CASSPTGGRNQPQHF. The chain employs TRBV6-1 and TRBJ1-5; 10 bases fit TRBD1. J lost 4 bases, V lost 5 bases, and 5 bases had no gene match. The CDR3 is made up of 15 amino acids. Per the germline V gene, CDR1 is MNHNS and CDR2 is SASEGT.

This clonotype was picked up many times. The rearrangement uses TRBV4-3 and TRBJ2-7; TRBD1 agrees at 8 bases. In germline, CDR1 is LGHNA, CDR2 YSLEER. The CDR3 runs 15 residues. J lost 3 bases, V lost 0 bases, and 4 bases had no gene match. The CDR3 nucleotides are TGCGCCAGCAGCCAAGATAGGACAGGGTACTACGAGCAGTACTTC. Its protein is CASSQDRTGYYEQYF.